These 3 T cell receptor beta chains were all obtained from the same sample, sequenced in a study of Ad26.COV2.S vaccination and SARS-CoV-2 variants. The protocol was immunoSEQ multiplex PCR, while the TCRdb copy is restricted to in-frame clones and leaves out a portion. The table lists 500,000 or so clones, roughly nine tenths of them singletons, with 2% to 3% in the top ten. Treatment reported: around 19 received Ad26.COV2.S at low or high dose, single or two shots; about 5 received placebo; per-sample allocation not given. All samples were drawn on day 63, counting from the first vaccine or placebo injection. The sequenced sample was peripheral blood, obtained in a trial of Ad26.COV2.S vaccine versus placebo. The receptors here all came from a person between 18 and 65 years old who received the Ad26.COV2.S COVID-19 vaccine or a placebo.

Here the CDR3 DNA reads TGTGCCAGCCGCGGGGGGGCCCCGGAGACCCAGTACTTC. This encodes CASRGGAPETQYF. The chain has TRBV7-8 and TRBJ2-5, with TRBD2 matching over 9 bases. Trimming took 8 bases from V and 5 from J; bases not matched to a gene: 6. In germline, CDR1 is SGHVS, CDR2 FQNEAQ. The CDR3 is 13 residues long.

The rearrangement links TRBV9 to TRBJ2-1, with TRBD2 identical over 9 bases. CDR3 length: 16 amino acids. After removal of 0 bases from V and 5 bases from J, the junction contained 6 bases not matched to a gene. Germline-derived CDR1 and CDR2 are SGDLS and YYNGEE. The CDR3 DNA is TGTGCCAGCAGCGTAGGAAGCGGGGGGCCCCACAATGAGCAGTTCTTC. This sequence encodes CASSVGSGGPHNEQFF.

This chain links TRBV11-2 with TRBJ2-3; TRBD1 might be the D (6 bases). The CDR3 spans 16 residues. V lost 0 bases and J 4 bases, leaving 14 bases between the germline ends. Germline V gene data show CDR1 as SGHAT and CDR2 as FQNNGV. Here the CDR3 reads CASSLDRGFVADTQYF. DNA for the CDR3: TGTGCCAGCAGCTTAGACAGGGGTTTTGTGGCAGATACGCAGTATTTT.